These 10 T cell receptor beta chains came from one sample sequenced in a study of T cell clonality in common variable immunodeficiency (dated by TCRdb to between 2014 and 2017). Libraries were built with the immunoSEQ multiplex PCR assay. Sourced from immuneACCESS, this table was stored by TCRdb with only in-frame sequences that have V and J called. A share of the clones is absent; for the studies checked, an unresolved V gene accounts for under half, and the remainder has no known explanation. This sample holds about 32,000 clones in total, without any singletons. The ten largest clones capture around 9.5% of the sample. Sequencing was performed on peripheral blood mononuclear cells. The receptor set was obtained from a person aged 18 to 75 in good health.

In its sample, this clone was seen many times. Read data end 3 residues before the CDR3 end; the end is taken from the germline J gene. This chain joins TRBV5-5 and TRBJ1-1; TRBD1 is a possible D gene (5 bases). Deletions cut 4 bases from V and 0 bases from J, with 13 bases between. The V gene's germline CDR1 is SGHKS and CDR2 YYEKEE (reference sequence). The CDR3 is 15 amino acids. The CDR3 protein is CASSPQVNLNTEAFF. The CDR3 bases that were read are TGTGCCAGCAGCCCACAGGTGAACCTGAACACTGAA. Complete variable domain (other parts from reference TRBV5-5 and TRBJ1-1): DAGVTQSPTHLIKTRGQQVTLRCSPISGHKSVSWYQQVLGQGPQFIFQYYEKEERGRGNFPDRFSARQFPNYSSELNVNALLLGDSALYLCASSPQVNLNTEAFFGQGTRLTVV.

This clone was counted ten times or more. The observed sequence ends 3 residues before the CDR3 terminus, with the missing tail filled in from the germline J gene. The chain is built from TRBV28 and TRBJ1-1, with D unresolved. Per germline, CDR1 MDHEN and CDR2 SYDVKM. The V end was cut by 7 bases, the J end by 1 base, with 7 bases between. The CDR3 length is 12 residues. CDR3 DNA (partial): TGTGCCAGCAAAGAGGCGAACACTGAA. This gives the protein CASKEANTE. The complete CDR3 reads CASKEANTEAFF.

This clone was seen at least ten times. The DNA ends 3 residues before the CDR3 does, and the rest of the CDR3 is filled in from the germline J gene. This chain links TRBV29-1 with TRBJ1-2, with 7 bases that match TRBD1. With 0 bases clipped from V and 2 bases from J, the junction kept 9 bases outside the gene matches. This CDR3 has 16 residues. The V gene's germline CDR1 is SQVTM and CDR2 ANQGSEA. The part of the CDR3 DNA that was read is TGCAGCGTTGAAGACACAGGGGCCGGAAGGAACTATGGC. Its protein is CSVEDTGAGRNYG. In full, the CDR3 is CSVEDTGAGRNYGYTF.

This clone was recorded many times. The read terminates 3 residues before the CDR3 end, so the remaining end is supplied by the germline J gene. V and J are TRBV29-1 and TRBJ1-1, with D possibly being TRBD1 (5 bases). The CDR3 runs to 14 residues. Between the trimmed V and J ends, which lost 3 bases and 3 bases, there was a span of 14 bases. CDR1 is SQVTM and CDR2 is ANQGSEA in the germline V gene. Incomplete CDR3 DNA: TGCAGCGTTGACTGGGGCCAGAGTTACACTGAA. It specifies CSVDWGQSYTE. The CDR3 in its entirety is CSVDWGQSYTEAFF. The full variable domain, with the rest looked up from reference TRBV29-1 and TRBJ1-1, is SAVISQKPSRDICQRGTSLTIQCQVDSQVTMMFWYRQQPGQSLTLIATANQGSEATYESGFVIDKFPISRPNLTFSTLTVSNMSPEDSSIYLCSVDWGQSYTEAFFGQGTRLTVV.

A remark on this clone: The sequenced fragment ends 3 residues before the CDR3 boundary, so the rest is inferred from the germline J gene. The chain recombines TRBV2 with TRBJ1-2; D is ambiguous. This CDR3 comprises 11 residues. Germline V gives CDR1 SNHLY, CDR2 FYNNEI. Partial CDR3 DNA: TGTGCCAGCAGTAGTACTAGGGTC. This encodes CASSSTRV. The whole CDR3 protein is CASSSTRVYTF.

This clone has at least ten counts. Sequencing ends 3 residues short of the CDR3 end; the germline J gene provides the rest. This rearrangement joins TRBV14 to TRBJ1-2; no definite D call. The germline V gene has CDR1 SGHDN and CDR2 FVKESK. This CDR3 is built from 13 residues. The DNA read from the CDR3 is TGTGCCAGCAGCCAAGGGTCGAGGGCCGGC. Its protein product is CASSQGSRAG. In full, the CDR3 reads CASSQGSRAGYTF.

This clone was counted at least ten times. The observed sequence ends 3 residues before the CDR3 terminus, with the missing tail filled in from the germline J gene. V usage is TRBV30 and J usage is TRBJ2-1; D is unclear. Germline CDR1 reads GTSNPN; CDR2 reads SVGIG (reference sequence). Trimming took 3 bases from V and 5 from J, leaving 11 bases between them. This CDR3 is built from 13 residues. Here the CDR3 reads CAWRLAVHNEQFF. Partial CDR3 DNA: TGTGCCTGGAGGCTGGCGGTCCACAATGAG. Filled out from reference TRBV30 and TRBJ2-1, the complete variable domain reads SQTIHQWPATLVQPVGSPLSLECTVEGTSNPNLYWYRQAAGRGLQLLFYSVGIGQISSEVPQNLSASRPQDRQFILSSKKLLLSDSGFYLCAWRLAVHNEQFFGPGTRLTVL.

This clone occurred many times. The read falls 3 residues short of the CDR3 end, and the missing part is taken from the germline J gene. The rearrangement uses TRBV20-1 and TRBJ2-6, with 12 bases identical to TRBD2. The CDR3 spans 17 residues. CDR1 is DFQATT and CDR2 is SNEGSKA in the germline V gene (reference sequence). With V trimmed by 1 base and J by 4 bases, 5 bases remained unmatched. The CDR3 region is CSARVASGRDGANVLTF. CDR3 DNA (partial): TGCAGTGCTAGAGTTGCTAGCGGGAGGGACGGGGCCAACGTC.

This clone came up many times. The CDR3 extends 3 residues past the end of the read, so its final part is completed from the germline J gene. The gene calls are TRBV10-3 and TRBJ2-1; D is ambiguous. This CDR3 contains 14 residues. Germline V gives CDR1 ENHRY, CDR2 SYGVKD. The V end was cut by 3 bases, the J end by 8 bases, with 14 bases between. CDR3 loop: CAISDVGRKDEQFF. The sequenced part of the CDR3 DNA is TGTGCCATCAGTGATGTAGGGCGTAAGGATGAG.

This clone was recorded many times. The CDR3 end lies 3 residues beyond the end of the read and is filled in from the germline J gene. The chain is built from TRBV20-1 and TRBJ2-1; 10 nucleotides match TRBD2. Germline V gives CDR1 DFQATT, CDR2 SNEGSKA (reference sequence). The CDR3 consists of 15 residues. The trim removed 3 bases at V and 4 bases at J, leaving 6 bases unmatched. The CDR3 DNA, read in part, is TGCAGTGCTAGCCGAGCGGGAGGGTTTTACAATGAG. Amino acids: CSASRAGGFYNE. The complete CDR3 protein is CSASRAGGFYNEQFF.